The source of this T cell receptor (beta chain) is a study of T cell repertoires in cytomegalovirus infection. TCRdb recomputed calls from the reads with MiXCR, one row per CDR3 protein. The sample shows roughly 230,000 distinct CDR3 sequences, over 20% of them seen only once. This clonotype was seen repeatedly, ten times or more. The antigen is unknown. Study-level findings and limits: Ex vivo responses were dominated by HLA-C-restricted CMV-specific TCR beta clonotypes. Adding up the frequency of public TCR beta families identified people who carried CMV plus the relevant HLA.

The germline V gene encodes CDR1 SGHTA and CDR2 FQGNSA. This CDR3 is 14 amino acids long. V lost 3 bases, J lost 0 bases, and 1 base stayed unmatched. V usage is TRBV7-2 and J usage is TRBJ2-7; TRBD2 matches at 8 bases. This sequence originates from a human donor in good health (CMV status not recorded). Some clones in this sample may be carry-over from other donors' samples. Sequences were obtained from CD8+ T cells from PBMCs. The CDR3 loop is CASSFSGASYEQYF. The CDR3 DNA is TGTGCCAGCAGCTTTAGCGGGGCCTCCTACGAGCAGTACTTC.